The count of the clone carrying this TCR beta chain is one. Every sample gave at least 5 micrograms of total RNA when it was extracted. Then a second PCR, running about 7 to 11 cycles, was carried out with a sample-barcoded 5' primer and a J-beta primer mix. TCRdb redid the calling of the 5' RACE reads with MiXCR, one entry per CDR3 protein. The table has about 800,000 distinct CDR3 sequences, 25% seen once. The sample belongs to a study of blood T cells in healthy people across ages. These same records also appear under a second study, on T cells of mothers and their children. That publication notes: cDNA synthesis used all extracted RNA, roughly 1.6 ug per 15 ul.

Sequences were obtained from blood. This TCR was recovered from a boy between 5 and 17 years old in good health.

The CDR3 sequence: CAYERGSTDTQYF. The CDR3 DNA is TGTGCCTATGAGCGGGGAAGCACAGATACGCAGTATTTT. This chain connects TRBV30 to TRBJ2-3; 7 bases align to TRBD2. CDR1 GTSNPN and CDR2 SVGIG come from the germline V gene (reference sequence). Losses at the gene ends were 7 bases for V and 0 bases for J; bases not matched to a gene: 4. This CDR3 region has 13 residues.